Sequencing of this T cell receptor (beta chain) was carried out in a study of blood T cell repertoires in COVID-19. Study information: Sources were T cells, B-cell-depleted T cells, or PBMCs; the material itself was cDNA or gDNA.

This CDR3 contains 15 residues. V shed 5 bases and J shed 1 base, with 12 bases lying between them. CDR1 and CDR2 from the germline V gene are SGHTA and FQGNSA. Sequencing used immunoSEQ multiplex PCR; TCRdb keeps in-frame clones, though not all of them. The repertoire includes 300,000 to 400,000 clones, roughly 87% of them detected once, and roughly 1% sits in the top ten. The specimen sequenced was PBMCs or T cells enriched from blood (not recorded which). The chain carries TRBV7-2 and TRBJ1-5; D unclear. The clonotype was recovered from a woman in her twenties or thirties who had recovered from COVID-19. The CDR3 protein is CASSVYSGSNQPQHF. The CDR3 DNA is TGTGCCAGCAGCGTTTACAGTGGAAGCAATCAGCCCCAGCATTTT.